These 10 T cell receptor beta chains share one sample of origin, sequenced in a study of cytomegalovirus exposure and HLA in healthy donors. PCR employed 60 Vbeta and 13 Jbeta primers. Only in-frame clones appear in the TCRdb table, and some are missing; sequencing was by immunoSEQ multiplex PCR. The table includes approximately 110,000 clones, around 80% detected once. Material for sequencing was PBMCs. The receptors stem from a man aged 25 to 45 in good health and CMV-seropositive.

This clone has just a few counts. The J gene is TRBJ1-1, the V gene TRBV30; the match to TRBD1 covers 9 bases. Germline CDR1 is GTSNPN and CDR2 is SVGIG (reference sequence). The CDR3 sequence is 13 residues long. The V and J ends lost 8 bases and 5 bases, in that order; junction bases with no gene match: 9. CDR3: CAVNRGPGTEAFF. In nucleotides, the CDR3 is TGTGCCGTAAACAGGGGGCCGGGTACTGAAGCTTTCTTT.

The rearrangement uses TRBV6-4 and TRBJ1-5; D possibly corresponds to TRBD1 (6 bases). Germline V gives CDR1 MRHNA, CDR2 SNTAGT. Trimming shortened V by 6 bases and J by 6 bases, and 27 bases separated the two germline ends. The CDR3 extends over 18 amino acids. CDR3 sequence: CASSPPGRQAAGGQPQHF. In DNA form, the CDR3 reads TGTGCCAGCAGCCCTCCGGGTAGACAGGCTGCTGGGGGTCAGCCCCAGCATTTT.

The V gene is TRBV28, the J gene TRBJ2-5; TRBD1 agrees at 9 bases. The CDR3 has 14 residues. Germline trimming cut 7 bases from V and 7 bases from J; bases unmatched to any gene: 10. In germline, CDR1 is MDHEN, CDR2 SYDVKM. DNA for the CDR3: TGTGCCAGCACTCCACAGGGGGCGTACGGGACCCAGTACTTC. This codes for CASTPQGAYGTQYF.

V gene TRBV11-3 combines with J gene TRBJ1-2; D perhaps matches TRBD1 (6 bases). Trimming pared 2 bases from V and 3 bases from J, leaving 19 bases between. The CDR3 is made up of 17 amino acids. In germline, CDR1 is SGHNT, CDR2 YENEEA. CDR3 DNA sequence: TGTGCCAGCAGCTTACCCCACGATCTACAGGGAGACTATGGCTACACCTTC. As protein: CASSLPHDLQGDYGYTF.

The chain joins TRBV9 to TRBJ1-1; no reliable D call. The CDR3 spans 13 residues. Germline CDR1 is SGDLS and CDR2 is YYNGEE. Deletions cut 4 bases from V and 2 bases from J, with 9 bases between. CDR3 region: CASSLTGNTEAFF. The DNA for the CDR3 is TGTGCCAGCAGCCTGACGGGTAACACTGAAGCTTTCTTT.

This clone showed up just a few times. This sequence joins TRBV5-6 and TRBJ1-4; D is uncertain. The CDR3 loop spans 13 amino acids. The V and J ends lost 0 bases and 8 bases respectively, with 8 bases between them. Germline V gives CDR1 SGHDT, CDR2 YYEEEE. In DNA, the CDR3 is TGTGCCAGCAGCTTGGCCGGGTTCGAAAAACTGTTTTTT. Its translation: CASSLAGFEKLFF.

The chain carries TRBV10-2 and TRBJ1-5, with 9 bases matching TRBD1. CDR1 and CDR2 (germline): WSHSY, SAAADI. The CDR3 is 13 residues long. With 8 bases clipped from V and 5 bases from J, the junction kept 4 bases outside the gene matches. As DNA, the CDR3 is TGCGCCAGCGGACAGGGGAAGGATCAGCCCCAGCATTTT. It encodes CASGQGKDQPQHF.

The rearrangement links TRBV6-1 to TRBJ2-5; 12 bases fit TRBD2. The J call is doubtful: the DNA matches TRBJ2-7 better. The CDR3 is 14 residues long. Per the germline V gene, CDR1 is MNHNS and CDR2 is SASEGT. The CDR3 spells CASKMLAGGLEQYF. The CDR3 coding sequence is TGTGCCAGCAAGATGCTAGCGGGGGGGCTCGAGCAGTACTTC.

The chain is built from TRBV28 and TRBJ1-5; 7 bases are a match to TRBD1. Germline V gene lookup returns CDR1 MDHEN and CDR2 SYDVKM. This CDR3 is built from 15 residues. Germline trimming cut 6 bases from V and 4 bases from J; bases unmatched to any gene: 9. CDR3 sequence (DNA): TGTGCCAGCAGCTCGGACAGGCCGGCGAATCAGCCCCAGCATTTT. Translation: CASSSDRPANQPQHF.

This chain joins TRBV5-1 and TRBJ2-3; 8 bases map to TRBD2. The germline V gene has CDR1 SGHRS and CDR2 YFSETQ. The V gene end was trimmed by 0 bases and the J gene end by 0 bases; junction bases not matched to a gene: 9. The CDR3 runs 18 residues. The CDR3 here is CASSLGGLAGSSTDTQYF. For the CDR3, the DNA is TGCGCCAGCAGCTTGGGGGGCTTAGCGGGGTCTAGCACAGATACGCAGTATTTT.